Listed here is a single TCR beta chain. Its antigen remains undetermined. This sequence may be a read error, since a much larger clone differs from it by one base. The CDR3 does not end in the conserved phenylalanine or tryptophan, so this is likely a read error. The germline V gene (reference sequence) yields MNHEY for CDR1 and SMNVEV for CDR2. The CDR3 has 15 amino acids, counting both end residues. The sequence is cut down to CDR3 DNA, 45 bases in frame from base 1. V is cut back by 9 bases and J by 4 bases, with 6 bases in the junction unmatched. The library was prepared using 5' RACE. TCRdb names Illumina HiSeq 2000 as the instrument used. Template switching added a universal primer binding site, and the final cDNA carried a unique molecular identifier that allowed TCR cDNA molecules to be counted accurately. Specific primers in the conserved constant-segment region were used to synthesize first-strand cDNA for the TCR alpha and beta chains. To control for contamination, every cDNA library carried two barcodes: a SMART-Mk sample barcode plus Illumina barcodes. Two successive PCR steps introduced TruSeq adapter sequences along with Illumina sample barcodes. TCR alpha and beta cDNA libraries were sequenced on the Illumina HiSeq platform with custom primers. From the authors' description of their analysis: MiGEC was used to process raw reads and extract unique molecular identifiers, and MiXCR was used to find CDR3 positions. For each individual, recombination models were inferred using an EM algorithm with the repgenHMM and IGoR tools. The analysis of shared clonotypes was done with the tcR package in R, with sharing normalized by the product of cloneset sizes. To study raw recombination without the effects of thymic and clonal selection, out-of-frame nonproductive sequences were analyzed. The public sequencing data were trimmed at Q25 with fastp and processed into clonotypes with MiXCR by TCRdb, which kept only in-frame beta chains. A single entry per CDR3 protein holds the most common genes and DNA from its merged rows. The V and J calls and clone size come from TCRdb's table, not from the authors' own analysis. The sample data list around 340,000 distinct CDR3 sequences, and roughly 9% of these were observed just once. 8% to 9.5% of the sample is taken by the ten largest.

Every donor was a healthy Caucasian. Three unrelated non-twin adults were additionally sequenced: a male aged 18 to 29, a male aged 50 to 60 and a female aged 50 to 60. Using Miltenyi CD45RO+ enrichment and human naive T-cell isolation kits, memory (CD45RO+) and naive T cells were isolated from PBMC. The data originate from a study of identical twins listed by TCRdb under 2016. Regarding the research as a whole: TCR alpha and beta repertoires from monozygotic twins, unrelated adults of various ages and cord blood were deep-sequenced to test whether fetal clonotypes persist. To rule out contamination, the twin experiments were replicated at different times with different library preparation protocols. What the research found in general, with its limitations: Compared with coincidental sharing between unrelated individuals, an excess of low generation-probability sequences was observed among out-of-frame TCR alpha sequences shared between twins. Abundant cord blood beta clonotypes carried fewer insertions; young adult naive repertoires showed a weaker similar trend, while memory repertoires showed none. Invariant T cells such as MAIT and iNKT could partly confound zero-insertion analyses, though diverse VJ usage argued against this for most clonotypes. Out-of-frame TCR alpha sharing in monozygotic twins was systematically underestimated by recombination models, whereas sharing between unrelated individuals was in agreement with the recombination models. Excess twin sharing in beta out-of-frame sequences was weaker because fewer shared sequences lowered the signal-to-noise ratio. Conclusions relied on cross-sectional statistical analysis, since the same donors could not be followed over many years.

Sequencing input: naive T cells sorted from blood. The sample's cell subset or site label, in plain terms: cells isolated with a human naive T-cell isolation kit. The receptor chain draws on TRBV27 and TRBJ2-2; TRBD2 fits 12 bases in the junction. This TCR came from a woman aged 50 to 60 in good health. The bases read TGTGCCAGTGCAAAACTAGCGGGGGGCACCGGGGAGCTGTTTTCT. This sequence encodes CASAKLAGGTGELFS.